The 21 T cell receptor beta chains reported below all come from one sample, sequenced in a study of Ad26.COV2.S vaccination and SARS-CoV-2 variants. Treatment given: around 19 received Ad26.COV2.S at low or high dose, single or two shots; about 5 received placebo; per-sample allocation not given. At day 63 after the first vaccine or placebo injection, samples were drawn. The table came from immunoSEQ multiplex PCR; TCRdb's copy has only in-frame clones and leaves some out. The sample has about 400,000 clones, 80% to 90% seen once. The sample here was peripheral blood, taken in a trial of Ad26.COV2.S vaccine versus placebo. The source of these receptors is a person aged 18-65 years who received the Ad26.COV2.S COVID-19 vaccine or a placebo.

The rearrangement joins TRBV7-9 to TRBJ2-7; 10 bases are shared with TRBD1. V trimming: 5 bases; J trimming: 4 bases; junction bases outside the gene matches: 11. CDR1 and CDR2 (germline): SEHNR, FQNEAQ (reference sequence). The CDR3 length is 16 residues. Here the CDR3 reads CASSPKTGTGVYEQYF. The CDR3 bases are TGTGCCAGCAGCCCAAAAACCGGGACAGGGGTGTACGAGCAGTACTTC. The variable domain in full, with the rest retrieved from reference TRBV7-9 and TRBJ2-7, is DTGVSQNPRHKITKRGQNVTFRCDPISEHNRLYWYRQTLGQGPEFLTYFQNEAQLEKSRLLSDRFSAERPKGSFSTLEIQRTEQGDSAMYLCASSPKTGTGVYEQYFGPGTRLTVT.

The V and J genes are TRBV5-4 and TRBJ2-3; 9 positions agree with TRBD1. The germline V gene has CDR1 SGHNT and CDR2 YYREEE (reference sequence). CDR3 length equals 15 residues. Germline trimming cut 5 bases from V and 0 bases from J; bases unmatched to any gene: 4. CDR3 in amino acids: CASSYGTGSTDTQYF. The CDR3, as DNA: TGTGCCAGCAGTTATGGGACAGGGAGCACAGATACGCAGTATTTT.

The CDR3 DNA reads as TGTGCCAGCAGCTTGGGGGTAGCATGGGATGAGCAGTTCTTC. It yields the protein CASSLGVAWDEQFF. The rearrangement links TRBV5-4 to TRBJ2-1; D is unclear. Germline V gene sequence: CDR1 SGHNT, CDR2 YYREEE (reference sequence). V dropped 0 bases and J dropped 8 bases, with 12 bases sitting between them. This CDR3 region has 14 residues.

The J gene is TRBJ2-1, the V gene TRBV3-1 (or the pseudogene TRBV3-2); 8 bases are a match to TRBD2. CDR1 and CDR2 from the germline V gene are LGHDT and YNNKEL (reference sequence). V gave up 0 bases and J gave up 9 bases; unmatched junction bases: 10. CDR3 length equals 16 residues. The CDR3 DNA reads TGTGCCAGCAGCCAAGACAATTTCGGGAGGGCCGGTGAGCAGTTCTTC. This codes for CASSQDNFGRAGEQFF.

The chain employs TRBV9 and TRBJ2-1; weak D call: TRBD2 (5 bases). Trimming removed 3 bases from V and 7 bases from J, with 20 bases in between. Germline CDR1 SGDLS, CDR2 YYNGEE. The length of the CDR3 is 16 residues. The CDR3 region has the DNA TGTGCCAGCAGCGCCGAGGGTAGCCCCAGATCGAATGAGCAGTTCTTC. Protein product: CASSAEGSPRSNEQFF.

The chain is built from TRBV4-2 and TRBJ2-7, with D perhaps TRBD1 (5 bases). CDR1 and CDR2 (germline): LGHNA, YNFKEQ. Trimming shortened V by 1 base and J by 6 bases, and 22 bases separated the two germline ends. The CDR3 has 17 residues. The CDR3 sequence: CASSQAKWRQGLGEQYF. The CDR3 region has the DNA TGTGCCAGCAGCCAAGCTAAATGGCGGCAGGGATTAGGCGAGCAGTACTTC.

The rearrangement uses TRBV19 and TRBJ2-1, with 11 bases that match TRBD2. Germline CDR1 and CDR2: LNHDA and SQIVND (reference sequence). The trim removed 8 bases at V and 8 bases at J, leaving 17 bases unmatched. The CDR3 is 17 amino acids. The CDR3 coding sequence is TGTGCCAGTCACCTTAGCGGGGGGGAAATTTGGGTCGATGAGCAGTTCTTC. Protein product: CASHLSGGEIWVDEQFF.

The chain recombines TRBV10-3 with TRBJ1-2, with unresolved D. CDR3 length: 12 residues. V lost 4 bases and J 4 bases, leaving 7 bases between the germline ends. Germline V gene data show CDR1 as ENHRY and CDR2 as SYGVKD. The CDR3, as DNA: TGTGCCATCAGTGGACCTAGCTATGGCTACACCTTC. It specifies CAISGPSYGYTF.

The chain has TRBV7-2 and TRBJ1-2; D remains unclear. CDR1 and CDR2 (germline): SGHTA, FQGNSA. This CDR3 has 14 residues. V shed 5 bases and J shed 4 bases, with 14 bases lying between them. Here the CDR3 reads CASSPVPGAYGYTF. DNA for the CDR3: TGTGCCAGCAGCCCCGTCCCGGGCGCCTATGGCTACACCTTC.

The chain recombines TRBV6-1 with TRBJ2-7, with 8 bases aligning to TRBD1. Germline V lookup: CDR1 MNHNS, CDR2 SASEGT. The CDR3 extends over 14 amino acids. Trimming cost V 5 bases and J 6 bases; bases outside gene matches: 9. The CDR3 region is CASSSAGGGGEQYF. CDR3 DNA: TGTGCCAGCAGTTCTGCAGGGGGCGGAGGCGAGCAGTACTTC.

The genes are TRBV6-6 and TRBJ2-1, with D perhaps matching TRBD2 (6 bases). This CDR3 spans 14 amino acids. The germline V and J ends were trimmed by 5 bases and 9 bases, with 17 bases remaining between them. Per the germline V gene, CDR1 is MNHNY and CDR2 is SVGAGI (reference sequence). Written as DNA, the CDR3 is TGTGCCAGCAGTCCTAGCGCCCCGTATTCTGAGCAGTTCTTC. It is translated as CASSPSAPYSEQFF.

The V call is TRBV28, the J call TRBJ1-2; possibly TRBD1 for D (5 bases). Trimming pared 3 bases from V and 5 bases from J, leaving 10 bases between. The germline CDR1 and CDR2 sequences are MDHEN and SYDVKM. The CDR3 has 13 amino acids. CDR3 sequence reads: CASSFPGGYGYTF. For the CDR3, the DNA is TGTGCCAGCAGTTTCCCCGGGGGGTATGGCTACACCTTC.

This chain links TRBV4-1 with TRBJ2-7, with 9 bases lining up with TRBD2. Per the germline V gene, CDR1 is MGHRA and CDR2 is YSYEKL. V lost 4 bases, J lost 9 bases, and 16 bases stayed unmatched. The CDR3 spans 16 residues. The chain's CDR3 is CASSLPPLAGEGLQYF. The CDR3 nucleotides read TGCGCCAGCAGCCTTCCCCCACTAGCGGGCGAAGGTCTGCAGTACTTC.

This clone was detected only a few times. The CDR3 nucleotides read TGTGCCAGCCGCTCGGGTGGGGCTCCTGGAAACACCATATATTTT. Its translation is CASRSGGAPGNTIYF. V and J are TRBV5-6 and TRBJ1-3, with a tentative D call TRBD1 (5 bases). Trimming cost V 7 bases and J 2 bases, with 16 bases left between them. The germline V gene encodes CDR1 SGHDT and CDR2 YYEEEE. The length of the CDR3 is 15 residues. Supplemented by reference TRBV5-6 and TRBJ1-3, the full variable domain reads DAGVTQSPTHLIKTRGQQVTLRCSPKSGHDTVSWYQQALGQGPQFIFQYYEEEERQRGNFPDRFSGHQFPNYSSELNVNALLLGDSALYLCASRSGGAPGNTIYFGEGSWLTVV.

V is TRBV5-1 and J is TRBJ2-5, with D possibly TRBD2 on 6 matching bases. Germline V lookup: CDR1 SGHRS, CDR2 YFSETQ. There are 16 residues in the CDR3. V gave up 3 bases and J gave up 4 bases, with 19 bases separating them. The CDR3 DNA sequence: TGCGCCAGCAGCTCCCTTCCCGCTAGCGAGACAGAGACCCAGTACTTC. The encoded protein is CASSSLPASETETQYF.

The chain couples TRBV10-3 to TRBJ2-7; TRBD2 agrees at 9 bases. J was trimmed by 8 bases and V by 3 bases; bases with no gene match: 5. The germline gives CDR1 ENHRY, CDR2 SYGVKD. This CDR3 has 13 amino acids. In DNA, the CDR3 is TGTGCCATCAGTGAAGGCGGGAGGGAGAAGCAGTACTTC. This codes for CAISEGGREKQYF.

The rearrangement uses TRBV10-3 and TRBJ2-7; D remains unclear. In germline, CDR1 is ENHRY, CDR2 SYGVKD. There are 15 residues in the CDR3. Between the trimmed V and J ends, which lost 10 bases and 0 bases, there was a span of 19 bases. This chain's CDR3 is CASKHSPSSSYEQYF. CDR3 DNA sequence: TGTGCCAGCAAACACTCACCCAGCAGCTCCTACGAGCAGTACTTC.

This chain links TRBV6-1 with TRBJ1-2; TRBD1 agrees at 9 bases. After removal of 2 bases from V and 4 bases from J, the junction contained 14 bases not matched to a gene. The germline V gene encodes CDR1 MNHNS and CDR2 SASEGT. This CDR3 has 18 amino acids. The CDR3 DNA reads TGTGCCAGCAGTGAATTGAGCCCCACAACGGACAGGGGCTATGGCTACACCTTC. Translated, it gives CASSELSPTTDRGYGYTF.

A word on this clone: In the same sample, other DNA sequences code for this CDR3. This chain connects TRBV7-9 to TRBJ2-7; TRBD1 is a possible D gene (5 bases). The germline V gene has CDR1 SEHNR and CDR2 FQNEAQ (reference sequence). The CDR3 has 12 amino acids. With 5 bases removed from V and 3 bases from J, the gap between germline ends came to 8 bases. CDR3 bases: TGTGCCAGCAGCCGGCAGGGCTACGAGCAGTACTTC. Amino acid sequence: CASSRQGYEQYF.

The sample holds one count of this clone. The chain joins TRBV10-3 to TRBJ2-1; 11 nucleotides line up with TRBD2. Germline V gene sequence: CDR1 ENHRY, CDR2 SYGVKD. The CDR3 runs to 14 residues. V lost 10 bases to trimming and J lost 4 bases; unmatched junction nucleotides: 6. CDR3 nucleotide sequence: TGTGCCAGTTTTAGCGGGAGGGGGTACAATGAGCAGTTCTTC. Translation gives CASFSGRGYNEQFF.

J is TRBJ1-6 and V is TRBV11-2; D gene uncertain. The CDR3 extends over 14 amino acids. V shed 0 bases and J shed 3 bases, with 3 bases lying between them. Germline-derived CDR1 and CDR2 are SGHAT and FQNNGV. Written as DNA, the CDR3 is TGTGCCAGCAGCTTAGACAGCTATAATTCACCCCTCCACTTT. Amino acid sequence: CASSLDSYNSPLHF.